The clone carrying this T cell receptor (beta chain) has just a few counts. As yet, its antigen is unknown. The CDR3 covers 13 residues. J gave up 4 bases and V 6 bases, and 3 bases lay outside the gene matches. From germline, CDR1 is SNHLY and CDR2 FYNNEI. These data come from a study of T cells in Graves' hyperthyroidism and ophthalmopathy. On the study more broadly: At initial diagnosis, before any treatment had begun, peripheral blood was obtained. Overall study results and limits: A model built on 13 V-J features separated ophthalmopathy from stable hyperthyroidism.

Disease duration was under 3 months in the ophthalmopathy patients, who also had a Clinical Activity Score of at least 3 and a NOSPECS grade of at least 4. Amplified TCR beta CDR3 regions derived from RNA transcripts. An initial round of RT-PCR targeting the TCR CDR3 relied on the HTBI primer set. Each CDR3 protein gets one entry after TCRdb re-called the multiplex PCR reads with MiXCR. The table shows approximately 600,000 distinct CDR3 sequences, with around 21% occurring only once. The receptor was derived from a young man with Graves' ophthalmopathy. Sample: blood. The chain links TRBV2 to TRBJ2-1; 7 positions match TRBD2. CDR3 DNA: TGTGCCAGCAGGGGAGGGGATTACAATGAGCAGTTCTTC. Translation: CASRGGDYNEQFF. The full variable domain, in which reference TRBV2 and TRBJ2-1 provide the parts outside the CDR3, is EPEVTQTPSHQVTQMGQEVILRCVPISNHLYFYWYRQILGQKVEFLVSFYNNEISEKSEIFDDQFSVERPDGSNFTLKIRSTKLEDSAMYFCASRGGDYNEQFFGPGTRLTVL.